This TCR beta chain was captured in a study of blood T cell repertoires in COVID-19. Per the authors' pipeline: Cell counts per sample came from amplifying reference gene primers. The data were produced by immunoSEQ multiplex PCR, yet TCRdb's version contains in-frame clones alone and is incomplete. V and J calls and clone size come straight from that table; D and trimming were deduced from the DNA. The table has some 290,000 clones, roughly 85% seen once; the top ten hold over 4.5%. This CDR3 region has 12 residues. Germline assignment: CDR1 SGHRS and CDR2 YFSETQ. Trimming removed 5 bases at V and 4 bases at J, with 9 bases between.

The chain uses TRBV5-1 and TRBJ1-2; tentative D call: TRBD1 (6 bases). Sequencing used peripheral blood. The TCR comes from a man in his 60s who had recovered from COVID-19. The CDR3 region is CASSSDSYGYTF. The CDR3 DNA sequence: TGCGCCAGCAGTTCGGACAGCTATGGCTACACCTTC.